This T cell receptor beta chain emerged from a study of shared clonotypes between healthy human individuals. About the research overall: Plates per donor: three CD4 naive, three CD4 memory, two CD8 naive, one CD8 memory.

There are 15 residues in the CDR3. With 0 bases removed from V and 5 bases from J, the gap between germline ends came to 13 bases. Per germline, CDR1 MNHNY and CDR2 SVGAGI (reference sequence). The assay was immunoSEQ multiplex PCR, and TCRdb's table has in-frame clones only and misses some. The repertoire holds some 2,100,000 clones, with about 93% as singletons. CD45RO-negative, CCR7-selected cells formed the naive CD8 fraction, which excluded terminally differentiated effector memory CD45RA+ cells. All donors qualified as healthy HIV-negative adults and had experienced no recent acute infections or vaccinations.

V usage is TRBV6-6 and J usage is TRBJ2-5; TRBD2 might be the D (6 bases). The receptor comes from a man in his late teens or twenties in good health. Some clones in this sample may be carry-over from other donors' samples. Sequences were obtained from naive CD8+ T cells from PBMCs. CDR3: CASSYSMPGGETQYF. In nucleotides, the CDR3 is TGTGCCAGCAGTTACTCGATGCCTGGGGGGGAGACCCAGTACTTC.